These 18 T cell receptor beta chains were sequenced from one sample in a study of early T cells in non-severe SARS-CoV-2 infection. One entry per CDR3 protein results from TCRdb running MiXCR on the 5' RACE reads. The data hold about 58,000 distinct CDR3 sequences, with around 12% observed a single time. Input material: whole blood. These TCRs come from an adult who was a healthcare worker with PCR-confirmed SARS-CoV-2 infection or an uninfected control (not recorded which).

This clonotype appeared a few times. The CDR3 loop reads CASSFGGRADTQYF. The CDR3 nucleotides read TGCGCCAGCAGCTTCGGAGGGAGGGCAGATACGCAGTATTTT. The rearrangement joins TRBV5-1 to TRBJ2-3, with TRBD2 matching over 7 bases. Germline values: CDR1 SGHRS, CDR2 YFSETQ. CDR3 size: 14 residues. Germline trimming cut 2 bases from V and 4 bases from J; bases unmatched to any gene: 4.

This rearrangement joins TRBV24-1 to TRBJ2-1, with unresolved D. CDR3 length equals 14 residues. V gave up 2 bases and J gave up 6 bases, with 10 bases separating them. CDR1 KGHDR and CDR2 SFDVKD come from the germline V gene. The CDR3 region is CATSDSITGNEQFF. CDR3 DNA sequence: TGTGCCACCAGTGATTCAATCACGGGCAATGAGCAGTTCTTC.

This clonotype was counted a few times. V and J are TRBV7-6 and TRBJ2-3; D unclear. The germline V gene encodes CDR1 SGHVS and CDR2 FNYEAQ. Between the trimmed V and J ends, which lost 5 bases and 5 bases, there was a span of 11 bases. CDR3 length: 13 residues. The CDR3 loop is CASSPVHQDTQYF. CDR3 DNA sequence: TGTGCCAGCAGCCCGGTGCACCAAGATACGCAGTATTTT.

This clonotype was detected only a few times. The rearrangement joins TRBV7-6 to TRBJ1-5; tentative D call: TRBD1 (5 bases). Trimming removed 5 bases at V and 0 bases at J, with 11 bases between. CDR3 length: 15 amino acids. The germline V gene encodes CDR1 SGHVS and CDR2 FNYEAQ. The CDR3 reads CASSPQAYSNQPQHF. The CDR3 DNA reads as TGTGCCAGCAGCCCACAGGCCTATAGCAATCAGCCCCAGCATTTT. Using reference TRBV7-6 and TRBJ1-5 for the parts outside the CDR3, the full variable domain is GAGVSQSPRYKVTKRGQDVALRCDPISGHVSLYWYRQALGQGPEFLTYFNYEAQQDKSGLPNDRFSAERPEGSISTLTIQRTEQRDSAMYRCASSPQAYSNQPQHFGDGTRLSIL.

This chain uses TRBV29-1 with TRBJ1-3; D remains unclear. Trimming took 3 bases from V and 0 from J, leaving 6 bases between them. Looked up from germline, CDR1 is SQVTM and CDR2 is ANQGSEA. The CDR3 spans 13 residues. The CDR3 DNA sequence: TGCAGCGTTGATAAGATCTCTGGAAACACCATATATTTT. It is translated as CSVDKISGNTIYF.

On this clonotype itself: One end of the junction varies from germline; a read error may be responsible. The chain has TRBV7-9 and TRBJ1-2, with D hard to call. CDR1 and CDR2 (germline): SEHNR, FQNEAQ (reference sequence). There are 14 residues in the CDR3. CDR3 bases: TGTGTCAGCAGCTTCGACGTAGAAAGCTATGGCTACACCTTC. Protein sequence: CVSSFDVESYGYTF.

This clonotype came up many times. This sequence joins TRBV6-4 and TRBJ2-1; 9 nucleotides align to TRBD2. The germline CDR1 and CDR2 sequences are MRHNA and SNTAGT. CDR3 length equals 15 residues. J was trimmed by 15 bases and V by 2 bases; bases with no gene match: 14. CDR3 nucleotides: TGTGCCAGCAGTGACAGCCTAGCGGGATCCCGTAGTATGTTCTTC. Translated: CASSDSLAGSRSMFF.

At least ten counts were recorded for this clonotype. The chain is built from TRBV5-1 and TRBJ2-5; possibly TRBD1 for D (6 bases). Looked up from germline, CDR1 is SGHRS and CDR2 is YFSETQ. This CDR3 spans 15 amino acids. Trimming pared 4 bases from V and 2 bases from J, leaving 15 bases between. The CDR3 loop is CASSPGGQVQETQYF. The CDR3 nucleotides are TGCGCCAGCAGCCCTGGGGGCCAGGTACAAGAGACCCAGTACTTC.

This clonotype was counted a few times. The genes are TRBV7-9 and TRBJ2-4; TRBD1 matches at 7 bases. The CDR3 is 14 amino acids. Germline values: CDR1 SEHNR, CDR2 FQNEAQ (reference sequence). The V segment lost 2 bases and the J segment 7 bases; nucleotides outside the gene matches: 5. CDR3 residues: CASSLSRGQNIQYF. CDR3 sequence (DNA): TGTGCCAGCAGCTTATCGAGGGGGCAGAACATTCAGTACTTC.

This clonotype turned up a few times. The chain uses TRBV28 and TRBJ1-4; D might be TRBD1 (6 bases). Between the trimmed V and J ends, which lost 4 bases and 14 bases, there was a span of 8 bases. Germline-derived CDR1 and CDR2 are MDHEN and SYDVKM. This CDR3 is 10 amino acids long. CDR3 sequence (DNA): TGTGCCAGCAGTTCAGGGGCCCTGTTTTTT. Residues: CASSSGALFF.

This clonotype was detected ten times or more. The chain joins TRBV5-1 to TRBJ1-2, with TRBD1 matching 10 bases. The CDR3 has 16 residues. Trimming removed 4 bases from V and 3 bases from J; junction bases left unmatched: 9. Germline V gives CDR1 SGHRS, CDR2 YFSETQ. The CDR3 sequence: CASSPQPGQGYYGYTF. Written as DNA, the CDR3 is TGCGCCAGCAGCCCCCAACCGGGACAGGGGTACTATGGCTACACCTTC.

In its sample, this clonotype was seen a few times. The J gene is TRBJ1-4, the V gene TRBV7-9; D gene uncertain. The CDR3 covers 12 residues. Germline V gene sequence: CDR1 SEHNR, CDR2 FQNEAQ (reference sequence). Trimming stripped 6 bases from V and 4 bases from J, with 6 bases between. The CDR3 DNA reads as TGTGCCAGCAGTTCTTATAATGAAAAACTGTTTTTT. The encoded protein is CASSSYNEKLFF.

The chain recombines TRBV5-1 with TRBJ1-1; D gene unclear. Between the trimmed V and J ends, which lost 2 bases and 6 bases, there was a span of 14 bases. Germline V CDR1 and CDR2: SGHRS, YFSETQ. The CDR3 runs 14 residues. The CDR3 DNA sequence: TGCGCCAGCAGCTTACCACAGCCTGGCGCTGAAGCTTTCTTT. Residues: CASSLPQPGAEAFF.

This chain uses TRBV5-1 with TRBJ1-4; the D gene is possibly TRBD1 (6 bases). V gave up 2 bases and J gave up 6 bases, with 14 bases separating them. Germline V CDR1 and CDR2: SGHRS, YFSETQ. The CDR3 is made up of 15 amino acids. DNA of the CDR3: TGCGCCAGCAGCTTAGAAACAGGGTTGGATGAAAAACTGTTTTTT. Amino acid sequence: CASSLETGLDEKLFF. The full variable domain, completed using reference TRBV5-1 and TRBJ1-4, is KAGVTQTPRYLIKTRGQQVTLSCSPISGHRSVSWYQQTPGQGLQFLFEYFSETQRNKGNFPGRFSGRQFSNSRSEMNVSTLELGDSALYLCASSLETGLDEKLFFGSGTQLSVL.

V usage is TRBV7-2 and J usage is TRBJ1-6, with D perhaps matching TRBD1 (6 bases). V dropped 5 bases and J dropped 9 bases, with 14 bases sitting between them. Germline V lookup: CDR1 SGHTA, CDR2 FQGNSA. The CDR3 is 14 residues long. The CDR3 nucleotides read TGTGCCAGCAGCCCCGAGGGACAATTTTCACCCCTCCACTTT. Translated, it gives CASSPEGQFSPLHF.

This clonotype has only a few counts. V is TRBV12-3 or TRBV12-4 and J is TRBJ2-1; 8 bases match TRBD2. After removal of 4 bases from V and 10 bases from J, the junction contained 6 bases not matched to a gene. The CDR3 contains 13 residues. The DNA of the CDR3 is TGTGCCAGCAGTTCACACAGACTAGCGGAGCAGTTCTTC. It translates to CASSSHRLAEQFF.

The rearrangement uses TRBV29-1 and TRBJ2-5, with D unresolved. There are 11 residues in the CDR3. Germline V gene sequence: CDR1 SQVTM, CDR2 ANQGSEA. The V end lost 0 bases, the J end lost 7 bases, and 6 bases lay between the germline ends. Here the CDR3 reads CSVEDRRTQYF. The CDR3 bases are TGCAGCGTTGAAGATCGACGGACCCAGTACTTC. Full variable domain (outside the CDR3, taken from reference TRBV29-1 and TRBJ2-5): SAVISQKPSRDICQRGTSLTIQCQVDSQVTMMFWYRQQPGQSLTLIATANQGSEATYESGFVIDKFPISRPNLTFSTLTVSNMSPEDSSIYLCSVEDRRTQYFGPGTRLLVL.

Relative to its sample, this clonotype is medium-sized. The rearrangement joins TRBV27 to TRBJ2-7; 14 nucleotides line up with TRBD2. Germline V gene data show CDR1 as MNHEY and CDR2 as SMNVEV (reference sequence). The V segment lost 4 bases and the J segment 5 bases; nucleotides outside the gene matches: 1. The CDR3 covers 14 residues. The CDR3 region has the DNA TGTGCCAGCAGTTCGGGACTAGCGGGAGACGAGCAGTACTTC. It specifies CASSSGLAGDEQYF.